Each of the 5 T cell receptor beta chains below was sequenced from the same sample in a study of blood T cell repertoires in COVID-19. TCRdb's copy holds only in-frame clones and misses some; the assay was immunoSEQ multiplex PCR. This sample has some 99,000 clones; around 75% occur once, and the top ten carry around a quarter. The sample comprised peripheral blood. All receptors derive from a man aged 65 to 79 with acute or convalescent COVID-19.

This chain links TRBV6-2 or TRBV6-3 with TRBJ2-3; possibly TRBD2 for D (5 bases). The CDR3 totals 14 residues. Germline lookup yields CDR1 MNHEY and CDR2 SVGEGT. Trimming cost V 2 bases and J 3 bases, with 9 bases left between them. CDR3 sequence reads: CASSYVARTDTQYF. CDR3 in DNA: TGTGCCAGCAGTTACGTAGCGAGGACAGATACGCAGTATTTT.

The V and J genes are TRBV4-2 and TRBJ1-4; D is perhaps TRBD1 (6 bases). The CDR3 has 15 amino acids. V was pared by 2 bases and J by 2 bases, with 9 bases between. Germline assignment: CDR1 LGHNA and CDR2 YNFKEQ. The CDR3 coding sequence is TGTGCCAGCAGCCAACTTGGACAGACTAATGAAAAACTGTTTTTT. Its translation is CASSQLGQTNEKLFF.

The chain carries TRBV7-8 and TRBJ2-3; 12 positions match TRBD2. The germline gives CDR1 SGHVS, CDR2 FQNEAQ. There are 16 residues in the CDR3. Unmatched junction bases numbered 9, after V lost 5 bases and J lost 6 bases. The CDR3 DNA sequence: TGTGCCAGCAGCCCTAGGACTAGCGGGGTCAGGGATACGCAGTATTTT. This codes for CASSPRTSGVRDTQYF.

V and J are TRBV5-6 and TRBJ2-3, with 7 bases aligning to TRBD1. The CDR3 sequence is 14 residues long. Germline V gives CDR1 SGHDT, CDR2 YYEEEE. V trimming: 4 bases; J trimming: 3 bases; junction bases outside the gene matches: 5. CDR3 DNA sequence: TGTGCCAGCAGCCCTGCAGGGGGAACAGATACGCAGTATTTT. This codes for CASSPAGGTDTQYF.

The chain couples TRBV5-6 to TRBJ2-7; 11 bases align to TRBD1. After removal of 4 bases from V and 4 bases from J, the junction contained 7 bases not matched to a gene. In germline, CDR1 is SGHDT, CDR2 YYEEEE. The CDR3 covers 15 residues. In nucleotides, the CDR3 is TGTGCCAGCAGCGCCGGGACAGGGGGATGGTACGAGCAGTACTTC. Amino acids: CASSAGTGGWYEQYF.